The next 18 T cell receptor beta chains were all read from a single sample in a study of a mutant IDH1 vaccine in newly diagnosed glioma. Time point noted: baseline, week 1 (first vaccination visit). This sample's treatment: pre-vaccination baseline after standard-of-care therapy. Produced via immunoSEQ multiplex PCR; TCRdb's table is partial and in-frame only. Among tens of thousands of clones listed, roughly four fifths were seen once. The input for sequencing was PBMCs, taken from a glioma patient treated with radiotherapy, temozolomide or both. The receptor set was obtained from a man in his thirties or forties with glioma.

The chain carries TRBV18 and TRBJ2-7; 9 bases line up with TRBD2. The germline gives CDR1 KGHSH, CDR2 LQKENI. Germline trimming cut 0 bases from V and 3 bases from J; bases unmatched to any gene: 6. This CDR3 is 16 amino acids long. The CDR3 DNA is TGTGCCAGCTCACCACCGCAGGGGACTAGCAGCTACGAGCAGTACTTC. This sequence encodes CASSPPQGTSSYEQYF.

The genes are TRBV6-1 and TRBJ2-4, with D perhaps TRBD2 (6 bases). The CDR3 has 16 amino acids. V was shortened by 2 bases and J by 0 bases, with 11 bases between the two germline ends. Germline-derived CDR1 and CDR2 are MNHNS and SASEGT. The CDR3 reads CASSEIGGLAKNIQYF. The DNA of the CDR3 is TGTGCCAGCAGTGAAATCGGGGGACTAGCCAAAAACATTCAGTACTTC.

The CDR3 DNA reads as TGCGCCAGCAGCTTGGACGCGGGGGACAGGGAGACCCAGTACTTC. Its protein is CASSLDAGDRETQYF. The chain combines TRBV5-1 with TRBJ2-5; TRBD1 might be the D (8 bases). The CDR3 extends over 15 amino acids. Trimming left V 0 bases short and J 5 bases short, with 14 bases between. Germline-derived CDR1 and CDR2 are SGHRS and YFSETQ. The variable domain in full, with the rest retrieved from reference TRBV5-1 and TRBJ2-5, is KAGVTQTPRYLIKTRGQQVTLSCSPISGHRSVSWYQQTPGQGLQFLFEYFSETQRNKGNFPGRFSGRQFSNSRSEMNVSTLELGDSALYLCASSLDAGDRETQYFGPGTRLLVL.

The chain couples TRBV5-1 to TRBJ1-3, with TRBD1 matching 7 bases. Germline loops: CDR1 SGHRS, CDR2 YFSETQ. This CDR3 is 17 amino acids long. V lost 4 bases to trimming and J lost 4 bases; unmatched junction nucleotides: 14. The CDR3: CASSVGPSRQGGNTIYF. The CDR3 DNA follows: TGCGCCAGCAGCGTTGGCCCCTCTAGACAGGGCGGAAACACCATATATTTT.

This chain connects TRBV4-3 to TRBJ2-4; no clear D gene. V lost 0 bases and J lost 1, with 10 bases in between. This CDR3 region has 16 residues. From germline, CDR1 is LGHNA and CDR2 YSLEER. CDR3 DNA sequence: TGCGCCAGCAGCCAAGACCCCGTTACGGCCAAAAACATTCAGTACTTC. Its translation: CASSQDPVTAKNIQYF.

In this sample, this clone turned up a few times. DNA of the CDR3: TGTGCCAGCAGTGTAAAAGACAGTACTAACTATGGCTACACCTTC. It codes for CASSVKDSTNYGYTF. The chain employs TRBV2 and TRBJ1-2; D is perhaps TRBD1 (5 bases). Per the germline V gene, CDR1 is SNHLY and CDR2 is FYNNEI. CDR3 size: 15 residues. V was trimmed by 4 bases and J by 0 bases, leaving 12 bases between them.

This clone was detected only a few times. CDR3 DNA sequence: TGTGCCAGTAGTTCCGGGACAGGGGTCGAAAAACTGTTTTTT. Translation: CASSSGTGVEKLFF. The genes are TRBV19 and TRBJ1-4; 10 bases are shared with TRBD1. The length of the CDR3 is 14 residues. Germline V CDR1 and CDR2: LNHDA, SQIVND (reference sequence). Unmatched junction bases numbered 5, after V lost 5 bases and J lost 8 bases.

This chain joins TRBV2 and TRBJ1-5, with D unresolved. Trimming took 2 bases from V and 3 from J, leaving 5 bases between them. The germline V gene encodes CDR1 SNHLY and CDR2 FYNNEI. The CDR3 loop spans 13 amino acids. The CDR3 sequence: CASSEYINQPQHF. The CDR3, as DNA: TGTGCCAGCAGTGAATACATCAATCAGCCCCAGCATTTT.

This clone has only one observation. CDR3 nucleotides: TGTGCCAGTAGTATCCGAGAGGGGGCAAGCGGCTACACCTTC. Translated: CASSIREGASGYTF. This chain links TRBV19 with TRBJ1-2, with TRBD1 matching over 7 bases. The CDR3 is 14 residues long. V lost 3 bases and J lost 8; bases outside the gene matches: 9. Germline V gene lookup returns CDR1 LNHDA and CDR2 SQIVND (reference sequence).

The V gene is TRBV4-1, the J gene TRBJ2-7; the D gene is possibly TRBD1 (6 bases). This CDR3 has 14 amino acids. Trimming removed 0 bases at V and 3 bases at J, with 9 bases between. From germline, CDR1 is MGHRA and CDR2 YSYEKL. CDR3 loop: CASSQDGQIYEQYF. The CDR3 DNA follows: TGCGCCAGCAGCCAAGACGGACAGATCTACGAGCAGTACTTC.

The chain recombines TRBV7-9 with TRBJ2-5, with 8 bases that match TRBD2. The CDR3 length is 16 residues. V dropped 3 bases and J dropped 2; count of bases not matched to a gene: 8. The germline CDR1 and CDR2 sequences are SEHNR and FQNEAQ (reference sequence). Here the CDR3 DNA reads TGTGCCAGCAGCTTTCTACTAGCGGAGATTCAAGAGACCCAGTACTTC. This codes for CASSFLLAEIQETQYF.

The V and J genes are TRBV7-9 and TRBJ2-7; 7 bases map to TRBD1. This CDR3 comprises 14 residues. The germline gives CDR1 SEHNR, CDR2 FQNEAQ (reference sequence). Unmatched junction bases numbered 8, after V lost 4 bases and J lost 5 bases. The CDR3: CASSSRTGEDEQYF. The CDR3 nucleotides read TGTGCCAGCAGCTCCCGGACAGGAGAAGACGAGCAGTACTTC.

This clone was detected only once. The CDR3 sequence: CAISESGDSADTQYF. In nucleotides, the CDR3 is TGTGCCATCAGTGAGTCGGGGGACAGCGCAGATACGCAGTATTTT. V is TRBV10-3 and J is TRBJ2-3, with 7 bases aligning to TRBD1. Trimming took 0 bases from V and 4 from J; bases not matched to a gene: 4. The CDR3 has 15 amino acids. CDR1 and CDR2 from the germline V gene are ENHRY and SYGVKD.

This chain joins TRBV5-4 and TRBJ2-1, with D uncertain. Germline V gene sequence: CDR1 SGHNT, CDR2 YYREEE (reference sequence). The ends were cut back, 0 bases at V and 5 bases at J, with 15 bases in the middle. CDR3 length: 16 amino acids. Here the CDR3 DNA reads TGTGCCAGCAGCTTGGACCCCTCGGGCGAGGACAATGAGCAGTTCTTC. Protein product: CASSLDPSGEDNEQFF.

The chain joins TRBV18 to TRBJ2-7, with 10 bases lining up with TRBD1. The V gene's germline CDR1 is KGHSH and CDR2 LQKENI. The CDR3 consists of 14 residues. V lost 3 bases to trimming and J lost 4 bases; unmatched junction nucleotides: 3. The CDR3 loop is CASSPGQGKYEQYF. DNA of the CDR3: TGTGCCAGCTCACCGGGACAGGGGAAATACGAGCAGTACTTC.

V is TRBV4-1 and J is TRBJ1-4; D remains unclear. Germline loops: CDR1 MGHRA, CDR2 YSYEKL. The CDR3 spans 14 residues. The germline V and J ends were trimmed by 2 bases and 3 bases, with 7 bases remaining between them. The CDR3 DNA sequence: TGCGCCAGCAGCCAAACGGGCTCTAATGAAAAACTGTTTTTT. Its translation is CASSQTGSNEKLFF.

The chain is built from TRBV7-8 and TRBJ2-7; 9 positions match TRBD1. Looked up from germline, CDR1 is SGHVS and CDR2 is FQNEAQ. V lost 1 base, J lost 4 bases, and 11 bases stayed unmatched. The CDR3 is 17 residues long. As DNA, the CDR3 is TGTGCCAGCAGCTTAGGGGGGGTCCCGGGACAGGGATACGAGCAGTACTTC. Residues: CASSLGGVPGQGYEQYF.

The V and J genes are TRBV6-5 and TRBJ1-3; D may be TRBD1 (5 bases). Germline-derived CDR1 and CDR2 are MNHEY and SVGAGI. The V and J ends lost 5 bases and 3 bases respectively, with 14 bases between them. The CDR3 sequence is 15 residues long. The CDR3 DNA reads as TGTGCCAGCAGTGCCTCCGGGGGGTATGGAAACACCATATATTTT. Encoded protein: CASSASGGYGNTIYF.